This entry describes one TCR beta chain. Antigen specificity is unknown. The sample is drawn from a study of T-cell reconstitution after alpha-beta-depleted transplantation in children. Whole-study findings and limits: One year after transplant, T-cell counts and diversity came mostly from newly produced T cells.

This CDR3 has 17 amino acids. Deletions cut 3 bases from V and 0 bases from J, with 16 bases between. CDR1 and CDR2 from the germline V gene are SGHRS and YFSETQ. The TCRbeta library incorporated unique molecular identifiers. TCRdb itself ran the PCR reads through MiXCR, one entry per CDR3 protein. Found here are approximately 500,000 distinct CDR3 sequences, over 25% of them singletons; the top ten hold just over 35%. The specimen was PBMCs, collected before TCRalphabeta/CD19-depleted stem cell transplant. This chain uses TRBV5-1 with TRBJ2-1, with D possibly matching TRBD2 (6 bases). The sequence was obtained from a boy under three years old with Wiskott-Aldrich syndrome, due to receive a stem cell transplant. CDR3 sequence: CASSWGVSRLSYNEQFF. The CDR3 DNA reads TGCGCCAGCAGCTGGGGGGTGAGTCGCCTCTCCTACAATGAGCAGTTCTTC.